The 14 T cell receptor beta chains in this list originate from one sample, sequenced in a study of shared clonotypes between healthy human individuals. TCRdb's table, derived via immunoSEQ multiplex PCR, lists solely in-frame clones and lacks some. In the table there are more than 1.2 million clones, 98% of which are singletons. Sequenced input: naive CD4+ T cells sorted from blood. As for subset: CD45RA+ positively selected. The receptor set was obtained from a man aged 30 to 45 in good health.

V usage is TRBV5-8 and J usage is TRBJ1-5; D unresolved. CDR3 length: 15 amino acids. CDR1 is SGHTS, CDR2 YDEGEE, per germline. Trimming pared 0 bases from V and 7 bases from J, leaving 14 bases between. This CDR3 is CASSLATKTKQPQHF. The CDR3 nucleotides are TGTGCCAGCAGCTTGGCGACCAAAACTAAACAGCCCCAGCATTTT. The full variable domain, in which reference TRBV5-8 and TRBJ1-5 provide the parts outside the CDR3, is EAGVTQSPTHLIKTRGQQATLRCSPISGHTSVYWYQQALGLGLQFLLWYDEGEERNRGNFPPRFSGRQFPNYSSELNVNALELEDSALYLCASSLATKTKQPQHFGDGTRLSIL.

Only one count was recorded for this clone. This chain joins TRBV2 and TRBJ2-7, with D uncertain. V was clipped by 6 bases and J by 1 base, with 19 bases between them. This CDR3 is built from 16 residues. Germline loops: CDR1 SNHLY, CDR2 FYNNEI. CDR3 in amino acids: CASSPTLSPRSYEQYF. In DNA, the CDR3 is TGTGCCAGCAGCCCCACCTTATCCCCTCGGTCCTACGAGCAGTACTTC.

The J gene is TRBJ2-1, the V gene TRBV18; TRBD2 is a possible D gene (6 bases). Deletions cut 1 base from V and 4 bases from J, with 8 bases between. From germline, CDR1 is KGHSH and CDR2 LQKENI. The CDR3 runs 14 residues. The CDR3 loop is CASSPRRGYNEQFF. In DNA, the CDR3 is TGTGCCAGCTCACCACGGCGGGGATACAATGAGCAGTTCTTC.

This chain uses TRBV5-4 with TRBJ2-3, with D possibly called TRBD1 or TRBD2 (5 bases each). Germline V gives CDR1 SGHNT, CDR2 YYREEE (reference sequence). The CDR3 totals 20 residues. Trimming took off 4 bases at V and 0 bases at J, with 27 bases between the two ends. CDR3 residues: CASSGTGWGLAQTSTDTQYF. CDR3 bases: TGTGCCAGCAGCGGGACCGGGTGGGGCCTGGCCCAAACTAGCACAGATACGCAGTATTTT.

As DNA, the CDR3 is TGTGCCAGCTCACCAGGCCTGGGGAGGCAAGATAACTATGGCTACACCTTC. Translated, it gives CASSPGLGRQDNYGYTF. The rearrangement links TRBV18 to TRBJ1-2; no firm D call. The CDR3 runs to 17 residues. Germline lookup yields CDR1 KGHSH and CDR2 LQKENI. Trimming shortened V by 2 bases and J by 1 base, and 17 bases separated the two germline ends.

This clone occurred once. This chain joins TRBV4-2 and TRBJ1-1; 7 nucleotides match TRBD1. The length of the CDR3 is 15 residues. Trimming removed 4 bases from V and 3 bases from J; junction bases left unmatched: 8. Germline CDR1 is LGHNA and CDR2 is YNFKEQ. CDR3 amino acids: CASSPPGRGDTEAFF. The DNA of the CDR3 is TGTGCCAGCAGCCCCCCCGGCAGGGGGGACACTGAAGCTTTCTTT.

Regarding this clone: It is likely a read error, because the conserved phenylalanine at the end of the CDR3 is missing. No DNA is shown, since the ends of the CDR3 on it are uncertain; the CDR3 is the one TCRdb lists. J is TRBJ1-4 and V is TRBV27; no check of the table's D call, TRBD1, against the DNA was made. The CDR3 is 12 residues long, counting both termini. Germline V CDR1 and CDR2: MNHEY, SMNVEV (reference sequence). The CDR3: CASNPGVGQGVY.

This rearrangement joins TRBV9 to TRBJ1-4, with D unclear. In germline, CDR1 is SGDLS, CDR2 YYNGEE. With 3 bases removed from V and 8 bases from J, the gap between germline ends came to 14 bases. The CDR3 has 14 amino acids. CDR3 region: CASSASGRSEKLFF. For the CDR3, the DNA is TGTGCCAGCAGCGCTTCCGGGCGCAGCGAAAAACTGTTTTTT.

The DNA for the CDR3 is TGTGCCAGCTCACCAAAAGCGTCGGAGAATCTGGGGGGTGAGTCGGGAAACATTCAGTACTTC. Protein: CASSPKASENLGGESGNIQYF. The V and J genes are TRBV18 and TRBJ2-4, with D possibly TRBD2 on 6 matching bases. V lost 2 bases and J 6 bases, leaving 32 bases between the germline ends. Germline V gene data show CDR1 as KGHSH and CDR2 as LQKENI. The CDR3 runs 21 residues.

The chain has TRBV23-1 and TRBJ2-3; possible D gene TRBD1, 6 bases. TRBV23-1 is an ORF; its function is uncertain. There are 19 residues in the CDR3. V was cut by 5 bases and J by 1 base, with 25 bases left in between. The CDR3 region is CASSSIPPIQGRGTDTQYF. DNA for the CDR3: TGCGCCAGCAGTTCTATCCCCCCTATCCAGGGGCGAGGCACAGATACGCAGTATTTT.

The chain couples TRBV14 to TRBJ2-5; TRBD1 might be the D (5 bases). The CDR3 runs 14 residues. From germline, CDR1 is SGHDN and CDR2 FVKESK. V lost 4 bases and J 6 bases, leaving 15 bases between the germline ends. Here the CDR3 reads CASSLTLRVQTQYF. Here the CDR3 DNA reads TGTGCCAGCAGCCTAACCCTCAGGGTCCAGACCCAGTACTTC.

V is TRBV5-4 and J is TRBJ2-1, with D possibly TRBD2 on 6 matching bases. The germline CDR1 and CDR2 sequences are SGHNT and YYREEE (reference sequence). The CDR3 totals 13 residues. The germline V and J ends were trimmed by 4 bases and 5 bases, with 10 bases remaining between them. DNA of the CDR3: TGTGCCAGCAGCACTAGCTCGAACAATGAGCAGTTCTTC. Translation gives CASSTSSNNEQFF.

The chain uses TRBV11-2 and TRBJ2-7; TRBD2 matches at 10 bases. This CDR3 is built from 15 residues. The germline V gene has CDR1 SGHAT and CDR2 FQNNGV. Losses at the gene ends were 4 bases for V and 4 bases for J; bases not matched to a gene: 7. As DNA, the CDR3 is TGTGCCAGCAGCTGGAGTCTAGCGGGAGCGTACGAGCAGTACTTC. Its translation: CASSWSLAGAYEQYF.

The gene calls are TRBV7-9 and TRBJ2-7; D is perhaps TRBD1 or TRBD2 (6 bases each). Germline V gene lookup returns CDR1 SEHNR and CDR2 FQNEAQ (reference sequence). The CDR3 loop spans 13 amino acids. V gave up 8 bases and J gave up 1 base, with 12 bases separating them. The CDR3 sequence is CASQRGRSYEQYF. CDR3 nucleotide sequence: TGTGCCAGCCAGAGGGGGAGGTCCTACGAGCAGTACTTC.